The sequence of this T cell receptor (beta chain) was determined in a study of blood T cell repertoires in COVID-19. The overall study: COVID-19 samples collected from the United States, Italy and Spain covered acute and convalescent phases. Sources were T cells, B-cell-depleted T cells, or PBMCs; the material itself was cDNA or gDNA.

Using immunoSEQ multiplex PCR, the repertoire was profiled, and TCRdb retains in-frame clones only, with some absent. The sample lists about 280,000 clones, around 90% occurring once. In germline, CDR1 is MGHRA, CDR2 YSYEKL. V lost 3 bases and J lost 2; bases outside the gene matches: 2. The CDR3 is 15 residues long. Sequenced: peripheral blood. The chain carries TRBV4-1 and TRBJ2-1; 9 bases map to TRBD1. The TCR was taken from a man younger than 35 with active or convalescent COVID-19. The CDR3 DNA is TGCGCCAGCAGCCAGGGACAGGGACCCTACAATGAGCAGTTCTTC. This encodes CASSQGQGPYNEQFF.